Shown below are 22 T cell receptor beta chains from a single sample sequenced in a study of blood T cell repertoires in COVID-19. Assay used: immunoSEQ multiplex PCR; TCRdb lists only in-frame clones, some missing. This sample has roughly 190,000 clones, with around nine tenths found just once. The sample taken for sequencing was peripheral blood. The receptor set was obtained from a human donor in a cohort sampled during active COVID-19.

The rearrangement links TRBV6-5 to TRBJ1-2; TRBD1 matches at 9 bases. With V trimmed by 5 bases and J by 4 bases, 8 bases remained unmatched. Germline V gives CDR1 MNHEY, CDR2 SVGAGI. The CDR3 loop spans 15 amino acids. CDR3 sequence reads: CASSNIRDRVYGYTF. CDR3 nucleotide sequence: TGTGCCAGCAGTAATATTCGGGACAGGGTCTATGGCTACACCTTC.

The V gene is TRBV6-5, the J gene TRBJ1-5; 7 nucleotides align to TRBD1. V trimming: 5 bases; J trimming: 5 bases; junction bases outside the gene matches: 3. The CDR3 length is 13 residues. CDR1 and CDR2 (germline): MNHEY, SVGAGI. CDR3 amino acids: CASSTGVHQPQHF. The CDR3 DNA is TGTGCCAGCAGTACAGGGGTCCATCAGCCCCAGCATTTT.

The chain links TRBV28 to TRBJ1-2, with 11 bases that match TRBD1. Trimming removed 10 bases from V and 5 bases from J; junction bases left unmatched: 3. Germline V CDR1 and CDR2: MDHEN, SYDVKM. This CDR3 has 12 residues. The CDR3 sequence: CAIGQGAYGYTF. CDR3 nucleotides: TGTGCCATAGGACAGGGGGCGTATGGCTACACCTTC.

This clone was observed a single time. The chain uses TRBV6-5 and TRBJ1-1; TRBD1 agrees at 8 bases. Germline CDR1 reads MNHEY; CDR2 reads SVGAGI. With V trimmed by 6 bases and J by 0 bases, 3 bases remained unmatched. CDR3 length: 14 residues. The CDR3: CASRVDRVNTEAFF. For the CDR3, the DNA is TGTGCCAGCAGGGTGGACAGGGTGAACACTGAAGCTTTCTTT.

This clone has just one count. The genes are TRBV5-4 and TRBJ2-3; possible D gene TRBD2, 6 bases. The CDR3 is made up of 16 amino acids. The germline V gene encodes CDR1 SGHNT and CDR2 YYREEE (reference sequence). Trimming removed 1 base from V and 4 bases from J, with 16 bases in between. Written as DNA, the CDR3 is TGTGCCAGCAGCTTGTCGGCGGGACTTGGTTCAGATACGCAGTATTTT. Residues: CASSLSAGLGSDTQYF.

The chain combines TRBV6-5 with TRBJ2-7, with TRBD1 matching 9 bases. CDR1 MNHEY and CDR2 SVGAGI come from the germline V gene. Losses at the gene ends were 3 bases for V and 5 bases for J; bases not matched to a gene: 8. The CDR3 covers 15 residues. This CDR3 is CASSYVGGTGNEQYF. The CDR3 DNA reads as TGTGCCAGCAGTTATGTCGGCGGGACAGGGAACGAGCAGTACTTC.

The J gene is TRBJ2-1, the V gene TRBV27; maybe TRBD2 (6 bases). Trimming took 6 bases from V and 1 from J, leaving 13 bases between them. Per germline, CDR1 MNHEY and CDR2 SMNVEV (reference sequence). The CDR3 consists of 15 residues. The CDR3 DNA sequence: TGTGCCAGCAGCGCCGGGACTGGGTCCTACAATGAGCAGTTCTTC. Encoded protein: CASSAGTGSYNEQFF.

V and J are TRBV30 and TRBJ2-1, with D maybe TRBD1 (5 bases). CDR1 and CDR2 from the germline V gene are GTSNPN and SVGIG (reference sequence). The CDR3 covers 15 residues. The V end was cut by 1 base, the J end by 8 bases, with 18 bases between. CDR3 residues: CAWSATNRKSDEQFF. The CDR3 DNA follows: TGTGCCTGGAGTGCTACTAACAGGAAAAGCGATGAGCAGTTCTTC.

The chain joins TRBV7-2 to TRBJ2-3; TRBD1 aligns across 7 bases. Germline CDR1 SGHTA, CDR2 FQGNSA. The V gene end was trimmed by 1 base and the J gene end by 1 base; junction bases not matched to a gene: 5. The CDR3 contains 16 residues. The CDR3 DNA follows: TGTGCCAGCAGCTTAGTAGGCACAGGGGGCACAGATACGCAGTATTTT. Protein: CASSLVGTGGTDTQYF. Supplemented by reference TRBV7-2 and TRBJ2-3, the full variable domain reads GAGVSQSPSNKVTEKGKDVELRCDPISGHTALYWYRQSLGQGLEFLIYFQGNSAPDKSGLPSDRFSAERTGGSVSTLTIQRTQQEDSAVYLCASSLVGTGGTDTQYFGPGTRLTVL.

The chain joins TRBV5-1 to TRBJ1-1; D may be TRBD1 (5 bases). V was trimmed by 3 bases and J by 1 base, leaving 16 bases between them. Germline-derived CDR1 and CDR2 are SGHRS and YFSETQ. The CDR3 contains 16 residues. CDR3 sequence reads: CASSSQPGMGNTEAFF. The DNA for the CDR3 is TGCGCCAGCAGCTCTCAACCAGGGATGGGGAACACTGAAGCTTTCTTT.

The chain combines TRBV13 with TRBJ1-1; 7 nucleotides agree with TRBD1. Looked up from germline, CDR1 is PRHDT and CDR2 is FYEKMQ (reference sequence). This CDR3 is 15 amino acids long. V trimming: 4 bases; J trimming: 3 bases; junction bases outside the gene matches: 8. CDR3 protein: CASSSAGTGDTEAFF. The CDR3 coding sequence is TGTGCCAGCAGCTCCGCCGGCACAGGGGACACTGAAGCTTTCTTT.

The chain employs TRBV9 and TRBJ2-1; TRBD2 matches at 11 bases. The length of the CDR3 is 16 residues. Germline assignment: CDR1 SGDLS and CDR2 YYNGEE. Trimming removed 7 bases from V and 7 bases from J; junction bases left unmatched: 13. The CDR3 DNA is TGTGCCAGCGGGGTGGGGGCTAGCGGGGGGCCAAATGAGCAGTTCTTC. Its translation: CASGVGASGGPNEQFF.

The chain links TRBV2 to TRBJ1-1; D is perhaps TRBD1 (5 bases). The CDR3 spans 13 residues. Per germline, CDR1 SNHLY and CDR2 FYNNEI. V dropped 5 bases and J dropped 3 bases, with 10 bases sitting between them. This chain's CDR3 is CASSTRQYTEAFF. CDR3 coding DNA: TGTGCCAGCAGTACCAGACAGTACACTGAAGCTTTCTTT.

The J gene is TRBJ1-1, the V gene TRBV7-9, with TRBD1 as a possible D gene (5 bases). The CDR3 consists of 12 residues. The germline V gene has CDR1 SEHNR and CDR2 FQNEAQ (reference sequence). The ends were cut back, 5 bases at V and 9 bases at J, with 13 bases in the middle. CDR3 residues: CASSPRGDQAFF. The CDR3 nucleotides are TGTGCCAGCAGCCCACGGGGGGACCAAGCTTTCTTT.

In its sample, this clone was seen a few times. This chain connects TRBV10-3 to TRBJ1-3; TRBD1 matches at 10 bases. This CDR3 has 17 residues. Germline CDR1 reads ENHRY; CDR2 reads SYGVKD. J was trimmed by 0 bases and V by 6 bases; bases with no gene match: 8. DNA of the CDR3: TGTGCCATCAGGGACGGGACAGGGGCGATCTCTGGAAACACCATATATTTT. Translating gives CAIRDGTGAISGNTIYF.

The rearrangement joins TRBV7-9 to TRBJ2-3, with a possible D match to TRBD1 (5 bases). The CDR3 runs 14 residues. The germline V gene encodes CDR1 SEHNR and CDR2 FQNEAQ (reference sequence). The V end lost 1 base, the J end lost 0 bases, and 5 bases lay between the germline ends. This CDR3 is CASSLEGSTDTQYF. The CDR3, as DNA: TGTGCCAGCAGCTTAGAGGGGAGCACAGATACGCAGTATTTT. Supplemented by reference TRBV7-9 and TRBJ2-3, the full variable domain reads DTGVSQNPRHKITKRGQNVTFRCDPISEHNRLYWYRQTLGQGPEFLTYFQNEAQLEKSRLLSDRFSAERPKGSFSTLEIQRTEQGDSAMYLCASSLEGSTDTQYFGPGTRLTVL.

This clone was observed once. The rearrangement uses TRBV28 and TRBJ1-4; D is possibly TRBD1 (5 bases). This CDR3 has 16 residues. The germline V and J ends were trimmed by 2 bases and 6 bases, with 16 bases remaining between them. CDR1 is MDHEN, CDR2 SYDVKM, per germline. CDR3 bases: TGTGCCAGCAGTTTAGGGGCGGGGCCGGCCCATGAAAAACTGTTTTTT. Protein: CASSLGAGPAHEKLFF.

V is TRBV11-3 and J is TRBJ2-2, with D unresolved. Germline V gene data show CDR1 as SGHNT and CDR2 as YENEEA. The CDR3 has 14 residues. V shed 0 bases and J shed 9 bases, with 11 bases lying between them. The CDR3 spells CASSLDPSGRELFF. The CDR3, as DNA: TGTGCCAGCAGCTTAGATCCCAGTGGGCGGGAGCTGTTTTTT. The whole variable domain, remainder taken from reference TRBV11-3 and TRBJ2-2, is EAGVVQSPRYKIIEKKQPVAFWCNPISGHNTLYWYLQNLGQGPELLIRYENEEAVDDSQLPKDRFSAERLKGVDSTLKIQPAELGDSAVYLCASSLDPSGRELFFGEGSRLTVL.

The chain combines TRBV5-6 with TRBJ2-1; tentative D call: TRBD2 (5 bases). Looked up from germline, CDR1 is SGHDT and CDR2 is YYEEEE. V lost 2 bases, J lost 0 bases, and 12 bases lay in between. This CDR3 comprises 16 residues. The CDR3 DNA is TGTGCCAGCAGCTTCCCCTCCGGGGTCTCCTACAATGAGCAGTTCTTC. This gives the protein CASSFPSGVSYNEQFF.

The chain uses TRBV7-2 and TRBJ2-7, with 8 bases aligning to TRBD1. The CDR3 consists of 17 residues. Looked up from germline, CDR1 is SGHTA and CDR2 is FQGNSA. With 3 bases clipped from V and 3 bases from J, the junction kept 13 bases outside the gene matches. This CDR3 is CASSFRQGAIESYEQYF. The DNA of the CDR3 is TGTGCCAGCAGCTTTCGGCAGGGGGCAATAGAGAGCTACGAGCAGTACTTC.

The V call is TRBV27, the J call TRBJ2-1, with TRBD2 matching over 16 bases. This CDR3 spans 18 amino acids. With 2 bases clipped from V and 2 bases from J, the junction kept 3 bases outside the gene matches. The germline V gene has CDR1 MNHEY and CDR2 SMNVEV (reference sequence). CDR3 bases: TGTGCCAGCAGTTTAGGGACTAGCGGGAGGGGGGCCTACAATGAGCAGTTCTTC. This sequence encodes CASSLGTSGRGAYNEQFF.

The CDR3 loop is CASSPRGGGGSYNEQFF. Here the CDR3 DNA reads TGTGCCAGCAGCCCTCGGGGCGGGGGGGGCTCCTACAATGAGCAGTTCTTC. The chain uses TRBV11-2 and TRBJ2-1; 9 bases match TRBD2. CDR3 size: 17 residues. With 5 bases clipped from V and 0 bases from J, the junction kept 8 bases outside the gene matches. The germline V gene encodes CDR1 SGHAT and CDR2 FQNNGV.